This T cell receptor beta chain was sequenced during a study of beta chain features in type 1 diabetes. At the level of the study: The study examined about 100 million sorted cells across all samples.

Stem cell-like memory, regulatory, central memory and naive CD4+ cells were sorted via CD45RO/CCR7/CD25/CD127/CD95/CD27. Every bit of the isolated RNA underwent reverse transcription, so sequencing read expressed TCRB transcripts. Data came from immunoSEQ multiplex PCR; TCRdb stores just in-frame clones and leaves some out. The data contain fewer than 150,000 clones, less than 9% of them singletons. The CDR3 extends over 16 amino acids. Germline assignment: CDR1 LGHNA and CDR2 YNFKEQ. V lost 1 base to trimming and J lost 6 bases; unmatched junction nucleotides: 8. This clone has more than one count but fewer than ten.

The TCR sequence derives from a woman younger than 45 in good health. This rearrangement joins TRBV4-2 to TRBJ2-2; 7 nucleotides align to TRBD2. Sequenced input: central memory CD4+ T cells from blood. The CDR3 sequence: CASSQVTAGSPGELFF. CDR3 in DNA: TGTGCCAGCAGCCAAGTAACAGCGGGGTCCCCCGGGGAGCTGTTTTTT.